The entry below gives a single TCR beta chain sequence along with its context. This record comes from a study of blood T cell repertoires in COVID-19. Study overall: Samples representing acute and convalescent COVID-19 were sourced from the United States, Italy and Spain. PBMCs, B-cell-depleted T cells, or T cells were the source of the cDNA or gDNA that made up the material.

Trimming took 0 bases from V and 3 from J; bases not matched to a gene: 6. This CDR3 spans 15 amino acids. CDR1 is SGHRS, CDR2 YFSETQ, per germline. Original analysis: Amplifying reference gene primers gave estimates of nucleated cell counts. Assay used: immunoSEQ multiplex PCR; TCRdb lists only in-frame clones, some missing. D and trimming were read from the DNA, whereas the V and J calls and clone size are those reported in that table. The table lists 200,000 to 300,000 clones, roughly 80% of them singletons, with roughly 8% in the top ten. The clonotype was recovered from a woman of 80 years or more with acute or convalescent COVID-19. The source material was peripheral blood. The chain couples TRBV5-1 to TRBJ2-7; 7 positions agree with TRBD1. CDR3 region: CASSLGGTESYEQYF. CDR3 coding DNA: TGCGCCAGCAGCTTGGGGGGGACAGAGAGCTACGAGCAGTACTTC.